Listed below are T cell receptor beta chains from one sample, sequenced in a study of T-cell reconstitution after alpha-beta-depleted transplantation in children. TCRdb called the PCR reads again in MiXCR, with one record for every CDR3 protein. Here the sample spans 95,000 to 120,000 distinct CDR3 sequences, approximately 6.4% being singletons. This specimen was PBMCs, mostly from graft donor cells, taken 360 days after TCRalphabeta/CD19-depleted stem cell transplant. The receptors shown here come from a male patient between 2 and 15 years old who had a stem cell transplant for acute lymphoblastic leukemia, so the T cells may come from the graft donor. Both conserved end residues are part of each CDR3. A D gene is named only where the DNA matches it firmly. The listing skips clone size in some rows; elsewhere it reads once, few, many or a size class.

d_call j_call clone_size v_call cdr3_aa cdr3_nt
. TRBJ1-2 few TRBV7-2 CASSLAGTPWVSYGYTF TGTGCCAGCAGCTTAGCGGGGACACCCTGGGTTTCCTATGGCTACACCTTC
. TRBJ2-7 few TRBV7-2 CASSPTEGHSPYEQYF TGTGCCAGCAGCCCCACGGAGGGACACTCTCCCTACGAGCAGTACTTC
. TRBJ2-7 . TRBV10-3 CAISESTSPSYEQYF TGTGCCATCAGTGAGTCGACCTCACCTTCCTACGAGCAGTACTTC
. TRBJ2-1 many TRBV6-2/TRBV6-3 CASVEQGTHNEQFF TGTGCTTCCGTGGAGCAGGGGACCCACAATGAGCAGTTCTTC
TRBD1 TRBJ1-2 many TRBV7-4 CASSRLYRGPDYGYTF TGTGCCAGCAGCAGGCTCTACAGGGGGCCCGACTATGGCTACACCTTC
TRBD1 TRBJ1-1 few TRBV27 CASRLRDRANTEAFF TGTGCCAGCAGACTTCGGGACAGGGCCAACACTGAAGCTTTCTTT
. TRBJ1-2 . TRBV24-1 CATFLNGYTF TGTGCCACCTTTTTGAACGGCTACACCTTC
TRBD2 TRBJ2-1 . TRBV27 CASSWGLAGSYNEQFF TGTGCCAGCAGTTGGGGACTAGCGGGCTCCTACAATGAGCAGTTCTTC
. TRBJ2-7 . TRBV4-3 CASSQDTGLSSYEQYF TGCGCCAGCAGCCAAGATACAGGGCTAAGCTCCTACGAGCAGTACTTC
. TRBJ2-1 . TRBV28 CASSPLGPIYNEQFF TGTGCCAGCAGTCCCCTGGGACCGATATACAATGAGCAGTTCTTC
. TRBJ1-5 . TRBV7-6 CASSLEPGGQPQHF TGTGCCAGCAGCTTAGAGCCTGGGGGTCAGCCCCAGCATTTT
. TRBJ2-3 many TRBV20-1 CSASGNQLSDTQYF TGCAGTGCTAGCGGGAACCAACTCTCAGATACGCAGTATTTT
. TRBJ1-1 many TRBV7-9 CASSDDSPEAFF TGTGCCAGCAGCGACGACAGCCCTGAAGCTTTCTTT
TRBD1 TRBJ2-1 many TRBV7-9 CASSTTTGQYNEQFF TGTGCCAGCAGCACTACGACAGGGCAATACAATGAGCAGTTCTTC
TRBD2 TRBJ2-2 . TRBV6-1 CASSPGLAFNTGELFF TGTGCCAGCAGTCCCGGACTAGCGTTCAACACCGGGGAGCTGTTTTTT
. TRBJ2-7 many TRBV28 CASSFQASYEQYF TGTGCCAGCAGTTTCCAGGCATCCTACGAGCAGTACTTC
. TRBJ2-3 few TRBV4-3 CASSQATVSTDTQYF TGCGCCAGCAGCCAAGCGACAGTCTCCACAGATACGCAGTATTTT
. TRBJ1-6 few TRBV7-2 CASSLRTGHTNSPLHF TGTGCCAGCAGCCTACGCACGGGACACACAAATTCACCCCTCCACTTT
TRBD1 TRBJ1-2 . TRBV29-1 CSVEGQGLYYGYTF TGCAGCGTTGAGGGACAGGGGCTCTACTATGGCTACACCTTC
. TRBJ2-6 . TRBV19 CASSMPDAGANVLTF TGTGCCAGTAGTATGCCAGACGCTGGGGCCAACGTCCTGACTTTC
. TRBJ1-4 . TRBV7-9 CASSFSSAPEKLFF TGTGCCAGCAGCTTCTCTTCGGCCCCTGAAAAACTGTTTTTT
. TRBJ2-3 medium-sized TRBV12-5 CASGESKSTDTQYF TGTGCTAGTGGGGAAAGTAAAAGCACAGATACGCAGTATTTT
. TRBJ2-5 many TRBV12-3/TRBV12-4 CASSHTGRETQYF TGTGCCAGCAGCCACACAGGGAGGGAGACCCAGTACTTC
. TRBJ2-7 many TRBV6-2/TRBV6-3 CASSYNRLRDYEQYF TGTGCCAGCAGTTATAACCGTTTGCGGGACTACGAGCAGTACTTC
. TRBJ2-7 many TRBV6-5 CASSNSYEQYF TGTGCCAGCAGTAACAGCTACGAGCAGTACTTC
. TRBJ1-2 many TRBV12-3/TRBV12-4 CASSYTLGPLFYGYTF TGTGCCAGCAGTTACACTCTGGGACCGCTGTTTTATGGCTACACCTTC
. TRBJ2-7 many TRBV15 CATSRERATYEQYF TGTGCCACCAGCAGAGAAAGAGCTACCTACGAGCAGTACTTC
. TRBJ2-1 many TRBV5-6 CASTLGYNEQFF TGTGCCAGCACCCTCGGATACAATGAGCAGTTCTTC
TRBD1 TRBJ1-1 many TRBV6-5 CASRRGQGRTEAFF TGTGCCAGCAGGCGTGGACAGGGGAGAACTGAAGCTTTCTTT
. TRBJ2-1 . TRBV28 CASTLNSRNEQFF TGTGCCAGCACCCTGAATAGCAGGAATGAGCAGTTCTTC
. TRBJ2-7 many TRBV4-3 CASSQDSSERYEQYF TGCGCCAGCAGCCAAGACTCTAGCGAGCGCTACGAGCAGTACTTC
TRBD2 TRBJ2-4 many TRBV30 CAWSEPGNSGGQRSKNIQYF TGTGCCTGGAGTGAGCCCGGGAATAGCGGGGGGCAGCGGTCCAAAAACATTCAGTACTTC
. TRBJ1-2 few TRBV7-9 CASSLGAGADYGYTF TGTGCCAGCAGCTTAGGCGCTGGGGCGGACTATGGCTACACCTTC
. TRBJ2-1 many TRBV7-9 CASREDNEQFF TGTGCCAGCAGGGAGGACAATGAGCAGTTCTTC
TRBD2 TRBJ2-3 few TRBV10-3 CAISEPSGRSTDTQYF TGTGCCATCAGTGAACCTAGCGGGAGGAGCACAGATACGCAGTATTTT
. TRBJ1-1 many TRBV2 CASRSDTSNTEAFF TGTGCCAGCAGAAGTGACACATCGAACACTGAAGCTTTCTTT
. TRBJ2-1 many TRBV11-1 CASSLASDISYNEQFF TGTGCCAGCAGCTTAGCATCAGACATTTCCTACAATGAGCAGTTCTTC
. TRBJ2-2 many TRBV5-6 CASSLGGKNTGELFF TGTGCCAGCAGCTTGGGTGGGAAGAACACCGGGGAGCTGTTTTTT
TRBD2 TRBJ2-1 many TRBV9 CASSPSLFSGRAKNEQFF TGTGCCAGCAGCCCGTCATTATTTAGCGGGAGGGCCAAAAATGAGCAGTTCTTC
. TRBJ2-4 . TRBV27 CASSPQRAGLAKNIQYF TGTGCCAGCAGCCCGCAGAGGGCAGGGCTAGCCAAAAACATTCAGTACTTC
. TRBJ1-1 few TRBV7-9 CASSFRYTEASF TGTGCCAGCAGCTTTCGATACACTGAAGCTTCCTTT
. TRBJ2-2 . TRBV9 CASSVQGRQFLGGELFF TGTGCCAGCAGCGTACAGGGCCGGCAGTTTCTGGGCGGGGAGCTGTTTTTT
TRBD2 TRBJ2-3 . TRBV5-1 CASAGTSSADTQYF TGCGCCAGCGCCGGGACTAGTTCCGCAGATACGCAGTATTTT
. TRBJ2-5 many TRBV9 CASSGDQETQYF TGTGCCAGCAGCGGAGATCAAGAGACCCAGTACTTC
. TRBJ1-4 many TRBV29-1 CSVVGPLQEKLFF TGCAGCGTTGTGGGACCCTTACAAGAAAAACTGTTTTTT
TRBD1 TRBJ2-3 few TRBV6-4 CASSYDRASTDTQYF TGTGCCAGCAGCTATGACAGGGCTAGCACAGATACGCAGTATTTT
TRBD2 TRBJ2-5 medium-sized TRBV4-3 CASSQVVVAGETQYF TGCGCCAGCAGCCAAGTGGTGGTAGCGGGAGAGACCCAGTACTTC
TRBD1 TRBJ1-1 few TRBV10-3 CAISESDRENTEAFF TGTGCCATCAGTGAGTCGGACAGGGAAAACACTGAAGCTTTCTTT
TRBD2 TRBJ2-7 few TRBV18 CASSPLAGSNSYEQYF TGTGCCAGCTCACCTTTAGCGGGCTCAAACTCCTACGAGCAGTACTTC
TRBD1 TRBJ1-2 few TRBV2 CAIPTGSAGYTF TGTGCCATCCCGACAGGGTCGGCTGGCTACACCTTC
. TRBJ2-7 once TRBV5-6 CASSSGLLSQGWPTYEQYF TGTGCCAGCAGCTCCGGGCTCCTATCACAGGGATGGCCTACCTACGAGCAGTACTTC
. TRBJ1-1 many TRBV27 CASVHNTEAFF TGTGCCAGCGTACATAACACTGAAGCTTTCTTT
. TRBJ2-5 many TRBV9 CASSVRGQPRHQETQYF TGTGCCAGCAGCGTCCGAGGACAGCCCAGACACCAAGAGACCCAGTACTTC